This TCR beta chain was retrieved from a study of blood T cell repertoires in COVID-19. This CDR3 comprises 14 residues. The germline CDR1 and CDR2 sequences are MNHEY and SVGAGI. Trimming cost V 8 bases and J 0 bases; bases outside gene matches: 2. The method was immunoSEQ multiplex PCR; TCRdb's version includes in-frame clones alone and lacks a portion of them. The sample has fewer than 90,000 clones, just over 85% seen once. The clonotype originates from a man aged 30-40 years with acute or convalescent COVID-19. Material: peripheral blood. The V and J genes are TRBV6-5 and TRBJ2-2, with TRBD2 matching 8 bases. The CDR3: CASCGRTNTGELFF. CDR3 nucleotide sequence: TGTGCCAGCTGCGGGAGGACGAACACCGGGGAGCTGTTTTTT.